One and the same sample provided the 30 T cell receptor beta chains below, sequenced in a study of shared clonotypes between healthy human individuals. The repertoire was sequenced with immunoSEQ multiplex PCR; TCRdb's copy has only in-frame clones and lacks some. Here the sample spans about 2.2 million clones, more than 85% being singletons. Positively selected for CCR7, the CD45RO-negative cells used as naive CD8 cells excluded terminally differentiated effector memory CD45RA+ cells. The sequencing sample was made of naive CD8+ T cells from PBMCs. The receptor set was obtained from a man between 18 and 29 years old in good health. Some clones in this sample may be carry-over from other donors' samples.

Turning to this clone: This may be a read error: a much more frequent sequence differs by one nucleotide. The rearrangement links TRBV27 to TRBJ1-5; D remains ambiguous. The V and J ends lost 6 bases and 0 bases respectively, with 3 bases between them. CDR1 and CDR2 (germline): MNHEY, SMNVEV (reference sequence). This CDR3 has 12 residues. The CDR3 DNA follows: TGTGCCAGCAGCTATAGCAATCAGCCCCAGCATTTT. This gives the protein CASSYSNQPQHF.

This chain links TRBV6-4 with TRBJ1-2; D remains ambiguous. Trimming left V 1 base short and J 5 bases short, with 5 bases between. Looked up from germline, CDR1 is MRHNA and CDR2 is SNTAGT. The CDR3 consists of 12 residues. The CDR3 here is CASSDFGYGYTF. As DNA, the CDR3 is TGTGCCAGCAGTGACTTCGGGTATGGCTACACCTTC.

The rearrangement links TRBV19 to TRBJ2-1, with D tentatively TRBD1 (6 bases). Trimming removed 3 bases from V and 11 bases from J, with 11 bases in between. Germline V gives CDR1 LNHDA, CDR2 SQIVND (reference sequence). The length of the CDR3 is 12 residues. DNA for the CDR3: TGTGCCAGTAGTATGGGGGCGGCTCAGCAGTTCTTC. This sequence encodes CASSMGAAQQFF.

V is TRBV5-1 and J is TRBJ2-1; D remains ambiguous. Germline V lookup: CDR1 SGHRS, CDR2 YFSETQ. This CDR3 has 16 residues. The V gene lost 6 bases and the J gene lost 8 bases, with 24 bases spanning the gap. CDR3 coding DNA: TGCGCCAGCACGGGTGTTAGTCGCACTTCAAACCATGAGCAGTTCTTC. This codes for CASTGVSRTSNHEQFF.

This rearrangement joins TRBV29-1 to TRBJ2-6; D remains unclear. From germline, CDR1 is SQVTM and CDR2 ANQGSEA. Trimming took off 4 bases at V and 0 bases at J, with 7 bases between the two ends. The CDR3 runs 14 residues. The DNA for the CDR3 is TGCAGCGTTGGGTGGGACTCTGGGGCCAACGTCCTGACTTTC. Translation: CSVGWDSGANVLTF.

V and J are TRBV21-1 and TRBJ1-1. TRBV21-1 is annotated as a pseudogene. The CDR3 has 15 amino acids. DNA of the CDR3: TGTGCCAGCAGCAAATACGAGCAAGAGAACACTGAAGCTTTCTTT. Protein: CASSKYEQENTEAFF.

The chain employs TRBV19 and TRBJ2-7, with unresolved D. Germline CDR1 is LNHDA and CDR2 is SQIVND (reference sequence). The CDR3 totals 15 residues. V was trimmed by 4 bases and J by 1 base, leaving 14 bases between them. As DNA, the CDR3 is TGTGCCAGTAGTAGGCCCCAGGACGGATCCTACGAGCAGTACTTC. Translating gives CASSRPQDGSYEQYF. Looking up the rest from reference TRBV19 and TRBJ2-7 gives the full variable domain: DGGITQSPKYLFRKEGQNVTLSCEQNLNHDAMYWYRQDPGQGLRLIYYSQIVNDFQKGDIAEGYSVSREKKESFPLTVTSAQKNPTAFYLCASSRPQDGSYEQYFGPGTRLTVT.

J is TRBJ2-3 and V is TRBV28; D gene unclear. Trimming removed 2 bases from V and 2 bases from J, with 8 bases in between. Germline V gene sequence: CDR1 MDHEN, CDR2 SYDVKM. This CDR3 has 14 residues. The CDR3 loop is CASSLRPFTDTQYF. CDR3 sequence (DNA): TGTGCCAGCAGTTTAAGGCCGTTCACAGATACGCAGTATTTT.

The chain combines TRBV28 with TRBJ2-1, with D perhaps TRBD2 (6 bases). Trimming took 6 bases from V and 0 from J, leaving 15 bases between them. Per germline, CDR1 MDHEN and CDR2 SYDVKM. The CDR3 is 16 amino acids. The CDR3 sequence: CASSLSGLSSYNEQFF. DNA of the CDR3: TGTGCCAGCAGCCTAAGCGGGCTCAGCTCCTACAATGAGCAGTTCTTC.

The V call is TRBV5-8, the J call TRBJ2-7, with a tentative D call TRBD2 (5 bases). This CDR3 contains 16 residues. Trimming removed 3 bases at V and 0 bases at J, with 16 bases between. The V gene's germline CDR1 is SGHTS and CDR2 YDEGEE. The chain's CDR3 is CASSSLREQHSYEQYF. CDR3 nucleotide sequence: TGTGCCAGCAGCTCCCTCCGGGAACAACACTCCTACGAGCAGTACTTC.

V is TRBV28 and J is TRBJ2-4; D not certain. CDR1 and CDR2 from the germline V gene are MDHEN and SYDVKM. The germline V and J ends were trimmed by 5 bases and 8 bases, with 13 bases remaining between them. The length of the CDR3 is 13 residues. CDR3 amino acids: CASSQANTDIQYF. In nucleotides, the CDR3 is TGTGCCAGCAGTCAGGCAAACACAGACATTCAGTACTTC.

This chain connects TRBV6-5 to TRBJ2-7; maybe TRBD2 (5 bases). Germline CDR1 MNHEY, CDR2 SVGAGI. Trimming took off 4 bases at V and 6 bases at J, with 10 bases between the two ends. This CDR3 has 12 residues. DNA of the CDR3: TGTGCCAGCAGTTCGGACTTGATCGAGCAGTACTTC. This codes for CASSSDLIEQYF.

This chain uses TRBV6-5 with TRBJ2-1; 7 bases fit TRBD1. CDR1 MNHEY and CDR2 SVGAGI come from the germline V gene. This CDR3 spans 13 amino acids. The V segment lost 4 bases and the J segment 4 bases; nucleotides outside the gene matches: 1. CDR3 nucleotides: TGTGCCAGCAGTTGGGGACAGTACAATGAGCAGTTCTTC. This encodes CASSWGQYNEQFF.

This chain links TRBV10-1 with TRBJ2-5; no clear D. The CDR3 sequence is 13 residues long. Germline-derived CDR1 and CDR2 are WNHNN and SYGVQD (reference sequence). Between the trimmed V and J ends, which lost 2 bases and 1 base, there was a span of 5 bases. This chain's CDR3 is CASSEGPQETQYF. The CDR3 bases are TGCGCCAGCAGTGAGGGGCCCCAAGAGACCCAGTACTTC.

The V call is TRBV11-3, the J call TRBJ2-3, with D perhaps given as TRBD1 or TRBD2 (5 bases each). Germline CDR1 and CDR2: SGHNT and YENEEA. This CDR3 comprises 16 residues. V gave up 5 bases and J gave up 6 bases, with 21 bases separating them. The CDR3 sequence: CASSRGATILPDTQYF. In DNA form, the CDR3 reads TGTGCCAGCAGCCGAGGGGCCACGATCTTACCCGATACGCAGTATTTT. The entire variable domain, with the rest obtained from reference TRBV11-3 and TRBJ2-3, is as follows: EAGVVQSPRYKIIEKKQPVAFWCNPISGHNTLYWYLQNLGQGPELLIRYENEEAVDDSQLPKDRFSAERLKGVDSTLKIQPAELGDSAVYLCASSRGATILPDTQYFGPGTRLTVL.

The chain links TRBV4-2 to TRBJ1-2; the D gene is possibly TRBD1 (5 bases). Germline CDR1 and CDR2: LGHNA and YNFKEQ. The CDR3 covers 15 residues. Trimming took off 0 bases at V and 4 bases at J, with 12 bases between the two ends. CDR3 in DNA: TGTGCCAGCAGCCAAGAAAGCAGGGTTGTCTATGGCTACACCTTC. This gives the protein CASSQESRVVYGYTF.

The V and J genes are TRBV21-1 and TRBJ2-1; the listed D gene, TRBD1, was not tested against the DNA. TRBV21-1 is a listed pseudogene. CDR3 length: 20 amino acids. The CDR3 loop reads CASSKSQAMDPFPPYNEQFF. The CDR3 DNA follows: TGTGCCAGCAGCAAATCCCAGGCCATGGATCCGTTCCCCCCCTACAATGAGCAGTTCTTC.

The rearrangement links TRBV25-1 to TRBJ2-5; 7 bases align to TRBD1. With the DNA end fitting TRBJ2-7 better, the J assignment may be wrong. CDR1 MGHDK and CDR2 SYGVNS come from the germline V gene. The CDR3 has 13 amino acids. Written as DNA, the CDR3 is TGTGCCAGCTCGACAGGGACGGGGTCCGAGCAGTACTTC. This gives the protein CASSTGTGSEQYF.

With respect to this clone: This CDR3 is also generated by other DNA sequences in the sample. The chain is built from TRBV30 and TRBJ2-1; D assignment may be TRBD1 or TRBD2 (5 bases each). This CDR3 contains 14 residues. CDR1 is GTSNPN and CDR2 is SVGIG in the germline V gene (reference sequence). Trimming stripped 0 bases from V and 4 bases from J, with 10 bases between. The CDR3 spells CAWSVGTGYNEQFF. In DNA form, the CDR3 reads TGTGCCTGGAGTGTAGGGACGGGTTACAATGAGCAGTTCTTC.

As for this clone: Different DNA sequences within this sample yield the same CDR3. CDR3 amino acids: CASSVGGADYGYTF. In nucleotides, the CDR3 is TGTGCCAGCAGCGTAGGGGGCGCGGACTATGGCTACACCTTC. This chain joins TRBV9 and TRBJ1-2; perhaps TRBD1 as D (5 bases). Germline CDR1 SGDLS, CDR2 YYNGEE. V was trimmed by 0 bases and J by 3 bases, leaving 9 bases between them. This CDR3 has 14 amino acids.

The chain uses TRBV27 and TRBJ2-7, with a tentative D call TRBD2 (7 bases). This CDR3 comprises 15 residues. The V end was cut by 7 bases, the J end by 4 bases, with 20 bases between. CDR1 MNHEY and CDR2 SMNVEV come from the germline V gene (reference sequence). DNA for the CDR3: TGTGCCAGCACCGTCAAAGGGGGGGCCGTTTACGAGCAGTACTTC. Translated: CASTVKGGAVYEQYF.

The chain has TRBV5-4 and TRBJ2-7, with a weak D call TRBD2 (6 bases). Germline CDR1 SGHNT, CDR2 YYREEE (reference sequence). The germline V and J ends were trimmed by 6 bases and 4 bases, with 17 bases remaining between them. This CDR3 contains 14 residues. The CDR3 protein is CASTTWGTPYEQYF. CDR3 sequence (DNA): TGTGCCAGCACCACCTGGGGGACTCCGTACGAGCAGTACTTC.

The V call is TRBV9, the J call TRBJ2-2; 7 nucleotides match TRBD2. The CDR3 totals 17 residues. Germline-derived CDR1 and CDR2 are SGDLS and YYNGEE. The trim removed 5 bases at V and 1 base at J, leaving 11 bases unmatched. The CDR3 loop is CASSDQRGGMNTGELFF. Written as DNA, the CDR3 is TGTGCCAGCAGTGACCAGCGGGGCGGTATGAACACCGGGGAGCTGTTTTTT.

This clone was seen just once. The chain is built from TRBV19 and TRBJ2-5; 11 bases fit TRBD2. CDR1 is LNHDA and CDR2 is SQIVND in the germline V gene (reference sequence). J lost 4 bases, V lost 1 base, and 5 bases had no gene match. The CDR3 covers 16 residues. The CDR3 nucleotides read TGTGCCAGTAGTATAGTGGGCACTAGCGGGAGAGAGACCCAGTACTTC. Amino acid sequence: CASSIVGTSGRETQYF. The variable domain in full, with the rest retrieved from reference TRBV19 and TRBJ2-5, is DGGITQSPKYLFRKEGQNVTLSCEQNLNHDAMYWYRQDPGQGLRLIYYSQIVNDFQKGDIAEGYSVSREKKESFPLTVTSAQKNPTAFYLCASSIVGTSGRETQYFGPGTRLLVL.

The chain combines TRBV15 with TRBJ2-7; D perhaps matches TRBD2 (5 bases). Germline V gene lookup returns CDR1 LNHNV and CDR2 YYDKDF (reference sequence). The CDR3 sequence is 14 residues long. V lost 1 base and J lost 7, with 14 bases in between. The CDR3 DNA is TGTGCCACCAGCAGAGGTGCGGGTTCGCGGGAGCAGTACTTC. Translated, it gives CATSRGAGSREQYF.

The rearrangement links TRBV6-5 to TRBJ2-3, with D unresolved. V gave up 5 bases and J gave up 6 bases, with 9 bases separating them. This CDR3 contains 12 residues. Germline values: CDR1 MNHEY, CDR2 SVGAGI. The CDR3 coding sequence is TGTGCCAGCAGTCCTGGGGTCGATACGCAGTATTTT. Translated: CASSPGVDTQYF.

The chain recombines TRBV9 with TRBJ2-2, with D perhaps matching TRBD1 or TRBD2 (5 bases each). Trimming shortened V by 5 bases and J by 5 bases, and 16 bases separated the two germline ends. The germline V gene has CDR1 SGDLS and CDR2 YYNGEE. The CDR3 is 15 residues long. The CDR3 DNA reads TGTGCCAGCAGTGGACCCGGGACGAGAACCGGGGAGCTGTTTTTT. Protein product: CASSGPGTRTGELFF.

A note on this clone: Other DNA sequences within the sample encode an identical CDR3. The V gene is TRBV28, the J gene TRBJ2-7, with unresolved D. V was shortened by 3 bases and J by 5 bases, with 5 bases between the two germline ends. The germline gives CDR1 MDHEN, CDR2 SYDVKM. The CDR3 totals 11 residues. The CDR3 coding sequence is TGTGCCAGCAGTTTTCTGAACGAGCAGTACTTC. Its protein product is CASSFLNEQYF.

This clone was found once. The rearrangement uses TRBV5-4 and TRBJ2-3; 12 nucleotides line up with TRBD1. V lost 7 bases, J lost 5 bases, and 11 bases stayed unmatched. CDR1 SGHNT and CDR2 YYREEE come from the germline V gene (reference sequence). This CDR3 comprises 16 residues. The CDR3 sequence is CASRSTGQGAQDTQYF. CDR3 nucleotides: TGTGCCAGCCGGTCCACGGGACAGGGGGCGCAAGATACGCAGTATTTT.

The V gene is TRBV19, the J gene TRBJ1-5; 10 nucleotides align to TRBD1. V lost 7 bases and J lost 7; bases outside the gene matches: 7. The V gene's germline CDR1 is LNHDA and CDR2 SQIVND (reference sequence). This CDR3 comprises 14 residues. CDR3 sequence (DNA): TGTGCCAGTATGACCCGGGACAGGGGACAGCCCCAGCATTTT. This encodes CASMTRDRGQPQHF.